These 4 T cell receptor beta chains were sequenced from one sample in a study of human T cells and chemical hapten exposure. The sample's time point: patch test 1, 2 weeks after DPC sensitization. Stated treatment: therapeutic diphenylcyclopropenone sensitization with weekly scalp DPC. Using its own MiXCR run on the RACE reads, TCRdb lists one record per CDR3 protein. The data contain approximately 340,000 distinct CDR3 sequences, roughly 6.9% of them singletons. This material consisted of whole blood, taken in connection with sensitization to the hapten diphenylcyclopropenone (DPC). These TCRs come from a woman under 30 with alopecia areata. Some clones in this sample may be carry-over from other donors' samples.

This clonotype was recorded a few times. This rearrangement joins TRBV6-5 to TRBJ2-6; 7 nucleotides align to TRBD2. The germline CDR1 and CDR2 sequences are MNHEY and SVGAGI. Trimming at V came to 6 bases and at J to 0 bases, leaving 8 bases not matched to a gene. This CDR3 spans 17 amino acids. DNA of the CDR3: TGTGCCAGCAGCCCCCGGGGGGTGTACTCTGGGGCCAACGTCCTGACTTTC. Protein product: CASSPRGVYSGANVLTF.

CDR3 DNA sequence: TGTGCCAGCAGTTCTTCTACCGGGAGCCTAGGGGCTTTCTTT. Translating it yields CASSSSTGSLGAFF. The chain couples TRBV7-9 to TRBJ1-1; D is unclear. The CDR3 is 14 amino acids. V lost 6 bases and J lost 11, with 22 bases in between. Germline loops: CDR1 SEHNR, CDR2 FQNEAQ (reference sequence).

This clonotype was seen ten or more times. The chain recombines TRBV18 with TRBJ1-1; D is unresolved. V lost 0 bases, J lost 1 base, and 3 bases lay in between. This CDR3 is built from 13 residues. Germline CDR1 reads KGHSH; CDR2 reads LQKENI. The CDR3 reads CASSPPQNTEAFF. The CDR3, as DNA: TGTGCCAGCTCACCACCACAGAACACTGAAGCTTTCTTT. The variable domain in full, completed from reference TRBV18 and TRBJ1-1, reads NAGVMQNPRHLVRRRGQEARLRCSPMKGHSHVYWYRQLPEEGLKFMVYLQKENIIDESGMPKERFSAEFPKEGPSILRIQQVVRGDSAAYFCASSPPQNTEAFFGQGTRLTVV.

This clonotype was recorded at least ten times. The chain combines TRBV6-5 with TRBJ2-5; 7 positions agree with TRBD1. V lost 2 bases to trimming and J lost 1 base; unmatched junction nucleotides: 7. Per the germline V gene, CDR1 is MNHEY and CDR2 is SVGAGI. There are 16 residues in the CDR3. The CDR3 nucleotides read TGTGCCAGCAGTTACAGAGGGGACAGTCCCCAAGAGACCCAGTACTTC. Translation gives CASSYRGDSPQETQYF.